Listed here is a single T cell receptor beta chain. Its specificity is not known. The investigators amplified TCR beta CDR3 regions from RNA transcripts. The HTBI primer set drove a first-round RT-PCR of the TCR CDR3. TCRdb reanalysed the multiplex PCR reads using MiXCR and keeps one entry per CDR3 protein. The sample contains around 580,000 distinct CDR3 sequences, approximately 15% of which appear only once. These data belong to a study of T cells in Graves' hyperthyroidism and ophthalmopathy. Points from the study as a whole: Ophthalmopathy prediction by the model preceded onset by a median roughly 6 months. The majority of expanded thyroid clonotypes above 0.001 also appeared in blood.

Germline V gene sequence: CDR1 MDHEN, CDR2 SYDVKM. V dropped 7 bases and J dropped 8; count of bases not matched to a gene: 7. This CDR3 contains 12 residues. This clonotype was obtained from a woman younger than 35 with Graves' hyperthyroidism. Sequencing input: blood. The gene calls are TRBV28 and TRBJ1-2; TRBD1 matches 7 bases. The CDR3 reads CASIAGGGGYTF. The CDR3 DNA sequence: TGTGCCAGCATTGCCGGAGGGGGCGGCTACACCTTC.